These T cell receptor beta chains were read from a single sample in a study of blood T cells in healthy people across ages. A single record per CDR3 protein comes from TCRdb applying MiXCR to the 5' RACE reads. The repertoire holds 790,000 or so distinct CDR3 sequences, with about half as singletons. Sample: blood. The receptors shown here come from a man older than 75 in good health. Both conserved end residues are part of each CDR3. Fields, in order: J gene, clone size, D gene, V gene, CDR3 protein, CDR3 DNA. The D gene is left open where the match is weak. A row's size may be missing; if present it is once, few, many or a size class.

TRBJ2-1 . TRBD2 TRBV27 CASNPTSGTSYNEQFF TGTGCCAGCAACCCGACTAGCGGGACTTCCTACAATGAGCAGTTCTTC
TRBJ2-3 few TRBD1 TRBV5-1 CASSGGQGAGDTQYF TGCGCCAGCAGCGGGGGACAGGGGGCGGGAGATACGCAGTATTTT
TRBJ2-5 . . TRBV30 CAWNRARQETQYF TGTGCCTGGAATAGGGCTAGACAAGAGACCCAGTACTTC
TRBJ2-3 . TRBD2 TRBV20-1 CSASTAGPTDTQYF TGCAGTGCTAGTACAGCGGGACCCACAGATACGCAGTATTTT
TRBJ2-1 . . TRBV7-9 CASSAGQPGDERFF TGTGCCAGCAGCGCGGGACAGCCCGGAGATGAGCGGTTCTTC
TRBJ2-1 . . TRBV5-1 CASSLARASSYNEQFF TGCGCCAGCAGCTTGGCCCGGGCAAGCTCCTACAATGAGCAGTTCTTC
TRBJ1-5 . . TRBV6-2/TRBV6-3 CASSYSNFQPQHF TGTGCCAGCAGTTACTCGAATTTTCAGCCCCAGCATTTT
TRBJ2-1 many TRBD2 TRBV20-1 CSGISGSNEQFF TGCAGTGGAATTAGCGGGAGTAATGAGCAGTTCTTC
TRBJ2-7 few TRBD2 TRBV12-3/TRBV12-4 CASSSLAASSYEQYF TGTGCCAGCAGTTCACTAGCGGCCAGCTCCTACGAGCAGTACTTC
TRBJ2-1 . . TRBV29-1 CSVESPLGLSDNEQFF TGCAGCGTTGAGAGCCCGCTCGGGTTGAGTGACAATGAGCAGTTCTTC
TRBJ2-5 few . TRBV13 CASSGYRQETQYF TGTGCCAGCAGCGGATACAGGCAAGAGACCCAGTACTTC
TRBJ2-7 . TRBD2 TRBV7-9 CASSINSGSYNEQYF TGTGCCAGCAGCATCAACAGCGGGAGCTACAATGAGCAGTACTTC
TRBJ2-7 . . TRBV12-3/TRBV12-4 CASSPSISYEQYF TGTGCCAGCAGTCCGTCGATCTCCTACGAGCAGTACTTC
TRBJ1-2 . . TRBV20-1 CSARVPGLSFSHYGYTF TGCAGTGCTAGAGTACCGGGACTCTCGTTCTCTCACTATGGCTACACCTTC
TRBJ2-1 . TRBD2 TRBV20-1 CSARDRLGLAGCNEQFF TGCAGTGCCAGGGACAGGTTGGGACTAGCGGGATGTAATGAGCAGTTCTTC
TRBJ2-5 . . TRBV3-1 CASSQNGASRETQYF TGTGCCAGCAGCCAAAACGGAGCGAGTCGAGAGACCCAGTACTTC
TRBJ2-5 few TRBD2 TRBV7-9 CASSFVAGGETQYF TGTGCCAGCAGCTTTGTAGCGGGAGGGGAGACCCAGTACTTC
TRBJ2-7 . TRBD2 TRBV7-2 CASSLPGREVGNEQYF TGTGCCAGCAGCTTACCTGGGCGGGAGGTCGGCAATGAGCAGTACTTC
TRBJ1-2 . TRBD1 TRBV4-1 CASSRTGALNYGYTF TGCGCCAGCAGCCGGACAGGCGCGTTGAACTATGGCTACACCTTC
TRBJ2-1 many TRBD2 TRBV13 CASSTPSGRPNEQFF TGTGCCAGCAGCACTCCTAGCGGGCGCCCCAATGAGCAGTTCTTC
TRBJ2-7 . TRBD2 TRBV4-1 CASSQGLAGGPRSYEQYF TGCGCCAGCAGCCAAGGACTAGCGGGAGGACCTCGCTCCTACGAGCAGTACTTC
TRBJ2-1 few TRBD1 TRBV29-1 CSGRDRGFYNEQFF TGCAGCGGGCGGGACAGGGGGTTCTACAATGAGCAGTTCTTC
TRBJ2-1 . . TRBV29-1 CSAPEGYNEQFF TGCAGCGCTCCGGAGGGTTACAATGAGCAGTTCTTC
TRBJ1-2 once TRBD1 TRBV5-1 CASSRDGQGDGYTF TGCGCCAGCAGCCGGGACGGGCAGGGGGATGGCTACACCTTC
TRBJ2-6 few TRBD1 TRBV28 CASSTVGQWSSGANVLTF TGTGCCAGCAGTACCGTGGGACAGTGGAGCTCTGGGGCCAACGTCCTGACTTTC
TRBJ1-1 . . TRBV7-6 CASSMGQNTEAFF TGTGCCAGCAGCATGGGACAGAACACTGAAGCTTTCTTT
TRBJ2-1 few TRBD2 TRBV28 CASRRGGLAGGQPFF TGTGCCAGCAGAAGGGGCGGACTAGCGGGAGGGCAACCGTTCTTC
TRBJ2-1 few TRBD1 TRBV24-1 CATSDPGQGFNEQFF TGTGCCACCAGTGATCCGGGACAGGGGTTCAATGAGCAGTTCTTC
TRBJ2-1 . TRBD2 TRBV6-4 CASSEGTSGSGEQFF TGTGCCAGCAGTGAAGGGACTAGCGGGAGCGGTGAGCAGTTCTTC
TRBJ2-3 . TRBD1 TRBV13 CASGLWRQGGSDTQYF TGTGCCAGTGGATTGTGGCGACAGGGGGGATCAGATACGCAGTATTTT
TRBJ2-3 few . TRBV12-3/TRBV12-4 CASSHLGGSGTDTQYF TGTGCCAGCAGTCACCTAGGAGGTTCCGGGACAGATACGCAGTATTTT
TRBJ1-5 few TRBD1 TRBV4-2 CASSQETGEGDQPQHF TGTGCCAGCAGCCAAGAAACAGGGGAGGGCGATCAGCCCCAGCATTTT
TRBJ2-7 . . TRBV12-3/TRBV12-4 CASSTWGGREQYF TGTGCCAGCAGTACATGGGGCGGGCGCGAGCAGTACTTC
TRBJ2-7 few . TRBV9 CASSVTARDGEQYF TGTGCCAGCAGCGTAACCGCCAGGGATGGCGAGCAGTACTTC
TRBJ2-7 few TRBD1 TRBV27 CASSLNRDRTHEQYF TGTGCCAGCAGTTTGAACCGGGACAGAACTCACGAGCAGTACTTC
TRBJ2-4 . . TRBV25-1 CASSRGGTKNIQYF TGTGCCAGCAGCAGGGGCGGGACCAAAAACATTCAGTACTTC
TRBJ1-2 . TRBD1 TRBV7-2 CASSPRQGLMNGYTF TGTGCCAGCAGCCCCCGACAGGGGTTAATGAATGGCTACACCTTC
TRBJ2-2 . . TRBV6-2/TRBV6-3 CASSSAYANTGELFF TGTGCCAGCAGTTCCGCCTACGCGAACACCGGGGAGCTGTTTTTT
TRBJ2-7 few TRBD2 TRBV7-6 CASSLDTGLSYEQYF TGTGCCAGCAGCTTAGACACGGGACTATCCTACGAGCAGTACTTC
TRBJ1-4 once TRBD1 TRBV10-3 CAISGSSDRAGTTNEKLFF TGTGCCATCAGTGGGAGCTCGGACAGGGCGGGAACAACTAATGAAAAACTGTTTTTT
TRBJ2-7 . TRBD2 TRBV7-2 CASSLDPSGRTLSYEQYF TGTGCCAGCAGCTTAGATCCTAGCGGGAGGACTTTATCCTACGAGCAGTACTTC
TRBJ1-1 . TRBD1 TRBV7-8 CASSLQTGREAFF TGTGCCAGCAGCCTACAGACAGGGCGTGAAGCTTTCTTT
TRBJ2-7 . . TRBV15 CATSPRTGRSYEQYF TGTGCCACCAGCCCCCGAACAGGGAGGTCCTACGAGCAGTACTTC
TRBJ2-1 . TRBD2 TRBV27 CASSDLAAYNEQFF TGTGCCAGCAGTGACCTAGCGGCCTACAATGAGCAGTTCTTC
TRBJ2-7 . . TRBV11-2 CASSLDSGRGWRNYEQYF TGTGCCAGCAGCTTAGATTCGGGAAGGGGCTGGCGAAACTACGAGCAGTACTTC
TRBJ2-1 few . TRBV12-3/TRBV12-4 CASSIHPEDEQFF TGTGCCAGCAGTATCCACCCGGAGGATGAGCAGTTCTTC
TRBJ2-7 . TRBD2 TRBV28 CASSFVGLAGANADEQYF TGTGCCAGCAGTTTCGTCGGACTAGCGGGAGCAAATGCCGACGAGCAGTACTTC
TRBJ2-3 . . TRBV5-1 CASSLNTSPDTQYF TGCGCCAGCAGCTTAAACACTAGCCCAGATACGCAGTATTTT
TRBJ1-5 . . TRBV30 CAWSRGEDQPQHF TGTGCCTGGAGTAGGGGGGAAGATCAGCCCCAGCATTTT
TRBJ2-7 many . TRBV21-1 CASSKVERGIPYEQYF TGTGCCAGCAGCAAAGTGGAGCGGGGAATACCCTACGAGCAGTACTTC